The sequence of this TCR beta chain was determined in a study of T cell responses to AZD1222 COVID-19 vaccine. Data came from immunoSEQ multiplex PCR; TCRdb stores just in-frame clones and leaves some out. Here the sample spans 65,000 to 80,000 clones, under 95% being singletons. The sequence came from an adult in good health. This sample comprised peripheral blood, obtained on day 0 of AZD1222 vaccination.

The CDR3 DNA sequence: TGTGCCAGCAGTGATGGTCAGCCCCAGCATTTT. Amino acids: CASSDGQPQHF. The rearrangement joins TRBV28 to TRBJ1-5; the D is unclear. Germline V gene sequence: CDR1 MDHEN, CDR2 SYDVKM. The V end lost 5 bases, the J end lost 6 bases, and 5 bases lay between the germline ends. There are 11 residues in the CDR3.